Listed here are 16 T cell receptor beta chains from one sample, sequenced in a study of HIV-infected patients and healthy controls. TCRdb reprocessed the 5' RACE reads with MiXCR, giving one entry per CDR3 protein. The table records around 62,000 distinct CDR3 sequences, roughly 21% of them present only once. Specimen: CD4+ T cells from blood. The receptors originated from a human donor in good health.

V usage is TRBV6-5 and J usage is TRBJ2-1; D remains ambiguous. The CDR3 runs to 15 residues. Between the trimmed V and J ends, which lost 4 bases and 0 bases, there was a span of 10 bases. Looked up from germline, CDR1 is MNHEY and CDR2 is SVGAGI. CDR3: CASSFGFSSYNEQFF. The CDR3 bases are TGTGCCAGCAGTTTCGGGTTTAGCTCCTACAATGAGCAGTTCTTC.

There are a few counts of this clonotype. The V gene is TRBV5-1, the J gene TRBJ2-2; D is undetermined. The CDR3 length is 14 residues. Germline assignment: CDR1 SGHRS and CDR2 YFSETQ. V was clipped by 0 bases and J by 5 bases, with 8 bases between them. The CDR3: CASSLVGETGELFF. The CDR3 DNA follows: TGCGCCAGCAGCTTGGTAGGAGAGACCGGGGAGCTGTTTTTT.

The sample holds many counts of this clonotype. The CDR3 sequence: CSGTQTQNTEAFF. CDR3 sequence (DNA): TGCAGCGGGACCCAGACCCAAAACACTGAAGCTTTCTTT. The chain links TRBV29-1 to TRBJ1-1; D remains ambiguous. Germline lookup yields CDR1 SQVTM and CDR2 ANQGSEA. Trimming removed 7 bases from V and 2 bases from J, with 14 bases in between. The CDR3 runs 13 residues.

This clonotype was seen at least ten times. The chain combines TRBV7-8 with TRBJ2-4, with a weak D call TRBD2 (6 bases). CDR1 is SGHVS, CDR2 FQNEAQ, per germline. Trimming took off 7 bases at V and 6 bases at J, with 13 bases between the two ends. The CDR3 runs to 13 residues. The CDR3 sequence is CASTGGPGNIQYF. The DNA for the CDR3 is TGTGCCAGCACTGGAGGGCCGGGAAACATTCAGTACTTC.

This clonotype was detected many times. The chain employs TRBV9 and TRBJ2-5; D is perhaps TRBD1 (6 bases). The CDR3 extends over 13 amino acids. The germline V gene encodes CDR1 SGDLS and CDR2 YYNGEE. Trimming left V 0 bases short and J 5 bases short, with 8 bases between. In DNA form, the CDR3 reads TGTGCCAGCAGCGTAGCAGGGGAGGAGACCCAGTACTTC. It translates to CASSVAGEETQYF.

This clonotype was recorded many times. The rearrangement links TRBV6-4 to TRBJ2-2, with TRBD2 identical over 7 bases. With V trimmed by 8 bases and J by 4 bases, 4 bases remained unmatched. The CDR3 loop spans 13 amino acids. Germline V gene lookup returns CDR1 MRHNA and CDR2 SNTAGT. The CDR3 loop is CASAGESTGELFF. CDR3 DNA sequence: TGTGCCAGCGCGGGAGAGAGCACCGGGGAGCTGTTTTTT.

The chain uses TRBV13 and TRBJ1-1; possibly TRBD1 for D (5 bases). CDR3 length: 13 amino acids. V was shortened by 5 bases and J by 3 bases, with 10 bases between the two germline ends. In germline, CDR1 is PRHDT, CDR2 FYEKMQ (reference sequence). In DNA form, the CDR3 reads TGTGCCAGCAGCCGGGGGTCAGACACTGAAGCTTTCTTT. Protein: CASSRGSDTEAFF.

This clonotype was seen many times. The chain joins TRBV10-1 to TRBJ2-2; 11 bases fit TRBD2. V was pared by 4 bases and J by 7 bases, with 5 bases of the junction left unmatched. The CDR3 extends over 15 amino acids. Per the germline V gene, CDR1 is WNHNN and CDR2 is SYGVQD (reference sequence). The CDR3 sequence is CASSGTSGSGGELFF. CDR3 coding DNA: TGCGCCAGCAGTGGGACTAGCGGGTCGGGCGGGGAGCTGTTTTTT.

V usage is TRBV9 and J usage is TRBJ1-5; 7 positions agree with TRBD1. The V gene's germline CDR1 is SGDLS and CDR2 YYNGEE. Unmatched junction bases numbered 3, after V lost 0 bases and J lost 3 bases. This CDR3 spans 15 amino acids. The CDR3 nucleotides are TGTGCCAGCAGCGTAGGCAGGGGGGACAATCAGCCCCAGCATTTT. It yields the protein CASSVGRGDNQPQHF.

The table lists this clonotype with many counts. The genes are TRBV25-1 and TRBJ1-2; no definite D call. V was pared by 10 bases and J by 1 base, with 13 bases between. This CDR3 has 13 amino acids. Germline CDR1 MGHDK, CDR2 SYGVNS. The CDR3 here is CATFRSFNYGYTF. The CDR3 DNA follows: TGTGCCACCTTCCGGAGCTTTAACTATGGCTACACCTTC.

This clonotype has at least ten counts. The J gene is TRBJ1-4, the V gene TRBV18; unclear D gene. The CDR3 extends over 13 amino acids. Germline CDR1 KGHSH, CDR2 LQKENI. Deletions cut 2 bases from V and 5 bases from J, with 6 bases between. The CDR3 region is CASSPGSNEKLFF. CDR3 nucleotides: TGTGCCAGCTCACCAGGGTCGAATGAAAAACTGTTTTTT. Filled out from reference TRBV18 and TRBJ1-4, the complete variable domain reads NAGVMQNPRHLVRRRGQEARLRCSPMKGHSHVYWYRQLPEEGLKFMVYLQKENIIDESGMPKERFSAEFPKEGPSILRIQQVVRGDSAAYFCASSPGSNEKLFFGSGTQLSVL.

The chain couples TRBV4-1 to TRBJ1-2; 7 bases fit TRBD1. Germline V lookup: CDR1 MGHRA, CDR2 YSYEKL. The length of the CDR3 is 15 residues. Germline trimming cut 3 bases from V and 6 bases from J; bases unmatched to any gene: 10. As DNA, the CDR3 is TGCGCCAGCAGCCACGGTGAACAGGGGAGTCATGGCTACACCTTC. It translates to CASSHGEQGSHGYTF.

In this sample, this clonotype turned up many times. The chain joins TRBV9 to TRBJ2-2; D assignment may be TRBD1 or TRBD2 (6 bases each). Germline V gene data show CDR1 as SGDLS and CDR2 as YYNGEE. This CDR3 region has 13 residues. Trimming took 8 bases from V and 6 from J, leaving 14 bases between them. CDR3 protein: CARGGGFPGELFF. DNA for the CDR3: TGTGCCAGAGGAGGGGGGTTTCCCGGGGAGCTGTTTTTT.

The genes are TRBV4-1 and TRBJ2-6; D is uncertain. Germline lookup yields CDR1 MGHRA and CDR2 YSYEKL. This CDR3 has 18 residues. V was trimmed by 0 bases and J by 3 bases, leaving 15 bases between them. CDR3 sequence reads: CASSQDLGPTFGANVLTF. CDR3 in DNA: TGCGCCAGCAGCCAAGATTTAGGCCCGACTTTTGGGGCCAACGTCCTGACTTTC.

By share of the sample, this clonotype is medium-sized. The chain has TRBV7-3 and TRBJ1-1; 12 nucleotides match TRBD1. The germline CDR1 and CDR2 sequences are SGHTA and FQGTGA. This CDR3 has 13 residues. The trim removed 3 bases at V and 13 bases at J, leaving 6 bases unmatched. CDR3 in amino acids: CASSLGQGAIVFF. The DNA of the CDR3 is TGTGCCAGCAGCTTGGGACAGGGGGCGATTGTTTTCTTT.

This chain connects TRBV2 to TRBJ1-6; no clear D gene. The germline V and J ends were trimmed by 2 bases and 6 bases, with 8 bases remaining between them. This CDR3 comprises 14 residues. Germline V lookup: CDR1 SNHLY, CDR2 FYNNEI. This CDR3 is CASSERAGNSPLHF. The DNA for the CDR3 is TGTGCCAGCAGTGAACGCGCCGGTAATTCACCCCTCCACTTT. The entire variable domain, with the rest obtained from reference TRBV2 and TRBJ1-6, is as follows: EPEVTQTPSHQVTQMGQEVILRCVPISNHLYFYWYRQILGQKVEFLVSFYNNEISEKSEIFDDQFSVERPDGSNFTLKIRSTKLEDSAMYFCASSERAGNSPLHFGNGTRLTVT.